The clone carrying this TCR beta chain was counted a few times. The CDR3 is 15 residues long. Germline CDR1 SGHRS, CDR2 YFSETQ. With 0 bases removed from V and 6 bases from J, the gap between germline ends came to 14 bases. These data originate in a study of blood T cells in healthy people across ages. For the second PCR, which ran for about 6 to 11 cycles, a sample-barcoded 5' primer and a J-beta primer mix were used. Paired-end reads containing CDR3 totaled no fewer than 3 million for each sample. Via MiXCR, TCRdb re-called the 5' RACE reads, giving one row per CDR3 protein. The table lists fewer than 2 million distinct CDR3 sequences, roughly 43% of them singletons. Per-sample yields of isolated PBMCs were at least 6 million.

This TCR was sampled from a human donor in good health. The chain links TRBV5-1 to TRBJ2-3, with D unclear. What was sequenced was blood. In DNA form, the CDR3 reads TGCGCCAGCAGCTTGGATGGTAGCTGGTGGGATACGCAGTATTTT. Translating it yields CASSLDGSWWDTQYF.